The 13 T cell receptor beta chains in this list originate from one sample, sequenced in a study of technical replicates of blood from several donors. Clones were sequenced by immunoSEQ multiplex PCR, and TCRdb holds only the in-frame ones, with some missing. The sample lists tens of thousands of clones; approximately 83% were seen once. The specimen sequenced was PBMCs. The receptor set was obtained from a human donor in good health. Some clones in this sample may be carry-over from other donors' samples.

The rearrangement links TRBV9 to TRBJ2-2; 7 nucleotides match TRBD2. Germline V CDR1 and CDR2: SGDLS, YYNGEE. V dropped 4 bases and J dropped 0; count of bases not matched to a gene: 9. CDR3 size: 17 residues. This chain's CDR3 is CASSPSPLATNTGELFF. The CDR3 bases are TGTGCCAGCAGCCCAAGCCCACTAGCGACGAACACCGGGGAGCTGTTTTTT.

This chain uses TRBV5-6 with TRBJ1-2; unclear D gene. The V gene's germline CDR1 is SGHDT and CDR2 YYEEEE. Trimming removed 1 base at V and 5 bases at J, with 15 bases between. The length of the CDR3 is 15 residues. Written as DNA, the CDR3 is TGTGCCAGCAGCTTGTCCCGGGAAGCCGTATATGGCTACACCTTC. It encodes CASSLSREAVYGYTF.

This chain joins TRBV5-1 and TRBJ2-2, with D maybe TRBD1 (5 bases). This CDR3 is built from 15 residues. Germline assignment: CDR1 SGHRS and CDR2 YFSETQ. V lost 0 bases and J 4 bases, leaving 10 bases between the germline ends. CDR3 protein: CASSLEQVVTGELFF. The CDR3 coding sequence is TGCGCCAGCAGCTTGGAACAGGTTGTCACCGGGGAGCTGTTTTTT.

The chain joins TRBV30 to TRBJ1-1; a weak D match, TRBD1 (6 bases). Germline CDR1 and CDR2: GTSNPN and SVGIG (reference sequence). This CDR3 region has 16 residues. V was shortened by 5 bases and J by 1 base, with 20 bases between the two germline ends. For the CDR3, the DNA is TGTGCCTGGGACTCGGACAGTAATGTGTGGAACACTGAAGCTTTCTTT. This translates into CAWDSDSNVWNTEAFF.

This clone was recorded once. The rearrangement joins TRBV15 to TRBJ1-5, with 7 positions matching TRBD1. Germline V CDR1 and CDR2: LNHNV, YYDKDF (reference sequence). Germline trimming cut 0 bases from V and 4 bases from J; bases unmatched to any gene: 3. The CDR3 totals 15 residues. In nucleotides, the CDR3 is TGTGCCACCAGCAGAGAAAGGGGGCGAAATCAGCCCCAGCATTTT. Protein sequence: CATSRERGRNQPQHF.

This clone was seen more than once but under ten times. The chain's CDR3 is CASSLAGPRDTGELFF. The CDR3 coding sequence is TGTGCCAGCTCTCTAGCGGGGCCTCGGGACACCGGGGAGCTGTTTTTT. The V gene is TRBV7-3, the J gene TRBJ2-2, with TRBD2 matching 9 bases. V was pared by 8 bases and J by 3 bases, with 10 bases of the junction left unmatched. CDR3 length equals 16 residues. Per germline, CDR1 SGHTA and CDR2 FQGTGA.

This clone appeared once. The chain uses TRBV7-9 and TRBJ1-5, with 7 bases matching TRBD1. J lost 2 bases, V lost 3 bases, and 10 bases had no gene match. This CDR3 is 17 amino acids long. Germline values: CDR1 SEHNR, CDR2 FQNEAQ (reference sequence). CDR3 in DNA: TGTGCCAGCAGCTTGGGGACAGACGGAATGGGCAATCAGCCCCAGCATTTT. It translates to CASSLGTDGMGNQPQHF. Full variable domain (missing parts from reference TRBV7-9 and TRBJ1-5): DTGVSQNPRHKITKRGQNVTFRCDPISEHNRLYWYRQTLGQGPEFLTYFQNEAQLEKSRLLSDRFSAERPKGSFSTLEIQRTEQGDSAMYLCASSLGTDGMGNQPQHFGDGTRLSIL.

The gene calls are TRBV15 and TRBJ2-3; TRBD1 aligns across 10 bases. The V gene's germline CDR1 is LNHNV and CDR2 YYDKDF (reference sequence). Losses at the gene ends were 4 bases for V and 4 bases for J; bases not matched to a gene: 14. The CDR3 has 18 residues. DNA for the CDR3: TGTGCCACCAGCAAGGCTCGGCTTCCGGGACAGGGGTCAGATACGCAGTATTTT. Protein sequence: CATSKARLPGQGSDTQYF.

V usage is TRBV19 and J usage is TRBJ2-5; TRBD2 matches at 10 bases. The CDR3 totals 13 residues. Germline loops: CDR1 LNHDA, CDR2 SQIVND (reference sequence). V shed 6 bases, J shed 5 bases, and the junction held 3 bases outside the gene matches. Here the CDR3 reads CASSSGGAETQYF. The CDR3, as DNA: TGTGCCAGTAGCAGCGGGGGGGCTGAGACCCAGTACTTC.

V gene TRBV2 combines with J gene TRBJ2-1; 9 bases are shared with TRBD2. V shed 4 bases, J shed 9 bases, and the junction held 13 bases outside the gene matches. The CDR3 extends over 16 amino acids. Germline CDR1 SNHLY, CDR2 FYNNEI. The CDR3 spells CASSGGSAGGPGEQFF. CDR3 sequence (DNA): TGTGCCAGCAGTGGGGGTTCTGCGGGGGGGCCCGGTGAGCAGTTCTTC.

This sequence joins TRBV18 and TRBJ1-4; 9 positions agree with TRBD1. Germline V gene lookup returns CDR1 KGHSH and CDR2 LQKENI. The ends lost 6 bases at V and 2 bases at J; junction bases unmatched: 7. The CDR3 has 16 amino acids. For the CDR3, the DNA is TGTGCCAGCTCGCCCAGGACAGGGGCGACTAATGAAAAACTGTTTTTT. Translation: CASSPRTGATNEKLFF.

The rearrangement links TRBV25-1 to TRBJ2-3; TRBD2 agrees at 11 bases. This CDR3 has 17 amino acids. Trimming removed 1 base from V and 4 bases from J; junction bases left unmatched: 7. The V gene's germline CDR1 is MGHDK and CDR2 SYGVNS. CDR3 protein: CASSELTSGSRADTQYF. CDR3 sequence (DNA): TGTGCCAGCAGTGAATTAACTAGCGGGAGCAGGGCAGATACGCAGTATTTT.

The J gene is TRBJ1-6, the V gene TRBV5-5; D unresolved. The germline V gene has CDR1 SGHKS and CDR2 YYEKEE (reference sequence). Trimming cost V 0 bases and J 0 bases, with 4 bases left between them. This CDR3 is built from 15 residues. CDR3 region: CASSLGSSYNSPLHF. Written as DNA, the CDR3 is TGTGCCAGCAGCTTGGGTAGCTCCTATAATTCACCCCTCCACTTT.